This T cell receptor (beta chain) was obtained from a study of T cells in Graves' hyperthyroidism and ophthalmopathy. Amplification of TCR beta CDR3 regions used RNA as the template. A first-round RT-PCR of the TCR CDR3 used the HTBI primer set. TCRdb recomputed calls from the multiplex PCR reads with MiXCR, one row per CDR3 protein. The sample carries about 360,000 distinct CDR3 sequences, around 13% recorded once. This CDR3 contains 16 residues. The J segment lost 3 bases and the V segment lost 0 bases, leaving 3 bases of the junction unmatched. Looked up from germline, CDR1 is SGHRS and CDR2 is YFSETQ. This clonotype appeared many times.

The receptor was derived from a woman between 18 and 29 years old with Graves' hyperthyroidism. V is TRBV5-1 and J is TRBJ2-2; 9 nucleotides line up with TRBD1. Sequenced sample: blood. CDR3 in amino acids: CASSLAQGADTGELFF. The CDR3 DNA is TGCGCCAGCAGCTTGGCACAGGGGGCGGACACCGGGGAGCTGTTTTTT.